The clone carrying this T cell receptor beta chain turned up a few times. This specimen comes from a study of T cells in Graves' hyperthyroidism and ophthalmopathy. RNA transcripts served as the template for amplifying TCR beta CDR3 regions. HTBI primers were used for first-round RT-PCR of the TCR CDR3. MiXCR, applied by TCRdb to the multiplex PCR reads, yields one record per CDR3 protein. Of 650,000 to 850,000 distinct CDR3 sequences listed, under 20% are singletons. Sequenced material: blood. This clonotype originated in a woman between 50 and 59 years old with Graves' hyperthyroidism that later progressed to Graves' ophthalmopathy.

CDR3 coding DNA: TGTGCCAGCAGTTACCAGATGGGGGGGGGGGCGGTAGATACGCAGTATTTT. Translating gives CASSYQMGGGAVDTQYF. The V and J genes are TRBV6-5 and TRBJ2-3, with D possibly TRBD2 on 7 matching bases. V lost 2 bases, J lost 5 bases, and 20 bases lay in between. The CDR3 length is 17 residues. CDR1 is MNHEY and CDR2 is SVGAGI in the germline V gene.